The sequence of this TCR beta chain was determined in a study of cytomegalovirus exposure and HLA in healthy donors. Study-level results: The study assumed roughly uniform donor sequencing depth for presence/absence analyses. Immune exposure data for these donors was limited to CMV serostatus.

Germline V lookup: CDR1 SNHLY, CDR2 FYNNEI. Trimming cost V 6 bases and J 0 bases, with 10 bases left between them. CDR3 size: 14 residues. Concerning this clone: Its antigen is unidentified.

Researchers ran the PCR with 60 Vbeta and 13 Jbeta primers. Data came from immunoSEQ multiplex PCR; TCRdb stores just in-frame clones and leaves some out. The sample shows around 110,000 clones, about 71% of them seen only once. The chain employs TRBV2 and TRBJ2-3, with a weak D call TRBD1 (5 bases). This clonotype was obtained from a boy younger than 18 in good health and CMV-seronegative. Source material: PBMCs. The CDR3 DNA sequence: TGTGCCAGCAGCCCAGGGTTTAGCACAGATACGCAGTATTTT. Amino acids: CASSPGFSTDTQYF. The variable domain in full, with the rest retrieved from reference TRBV2 and TRBJ2-3, is EPEVTQTPSHQVTQMGQEVILRCVPISNHLYFYWYRQILGQKVEFLVSFYNNEISEKSEIFDDQFSVERPDGSNFTLKIRSTKLEDSAMYFCASSPGFSTDTQYFGPGTRLTVL.